A selection of T cell receptor beta chains follows, all from one sample in a study of CD8+ T cells in alopecia areata. TCRdb keeps only in-frame clones here, not all; method: immunoSEQ multiplex PCR. Of about 180,000 clones detected, 51% appear once; the ten largest clones hold roughly a tenth. The sample was CD8+ T cells sorted from blood, taken between weeks 51 and 52, from a patient treated with tofacitinib. The source is a human donor with alopecia areata. CDR3s include the opening cysteine and the closing phenylalanine or tryptophan. A D gene is named only where the DNA matches it firmly. Clone sizes are given selectively: once, few, many, or a class where the clone is expanded.

j_call clone_size d_call v_call cdr3_aa cdr3_nt
TRBJ1-6 . . TRBV27 CASSLGGSYNSPLHF TGTGCCAGCAGTTTAGGGGGCTCCTATAATTCACCCCTCCACTTT
TRBJ2-7 . TRBD1 TRBV9 CASSGGQGITYEQYF TGTGCCAGCAGCGGTGGACAGGGGATAACCTACGAGCAGTACTTC
TRBJ2-5 . . TRBV9 CASSGMDLGETQYF TGTGCCAGCAGCGGAATGGACCTTGGAGAGACCCAGTACTTC
TRBJ1-5 . . TRBV30 CAWSVSRGTASNQPQHF TGTGCCTGGAGCGTTTCCCGAGGGACGGCAAGCAATCAGCCCCAGCATTTT
TRBJ1-1 . TRBD1 TRBV14 CASSIGTGGQVAFF TGTGCCAGCAGCATAGGGACAGGGGGCCAGGTGGCTTTCTTT
TRBJ1-2 . TRBD1 TRBV27 CASSLLGQMNGYTF TGTGCCAGCAGTCTTTTGGGACAGATGAATGGCTACACCTTC
TRBJ1-2 few . TRBV29-1 CSVEDSPNYGYTF TGCAGCGTAGAGGACAGCCCTAACTATGGCTACACCTTC
TRBJ2-3 . TRBD2 TRBV2 CASSDASGSTDTQYF TGTGCCAGCAGTGACGCTAGCGGGAGCACAGATACGCAGTATTTT
TRBJ2-6 many TRBD2 TRBV27 CASSSRLATSGRTSGANVLTF TGTGCCAGCAGTTCCCGCCTGGCGACTAGCGGGCGCACCTCTGGGGCCAACGTCCTGACTTTC
TRBJ2-3 . TRBD2 TRBV27 CASSPSAGESTDTQYF TGTGCCAGCAGCCCGTCAGCGGGGGAAAGCACAGATACGCAGTATTTT
TRBJ2-3 . . TRBV7-2 CASSLGYPTDTQYF TGTGCCAGCAGCTTAGGGTACCCCACAGATACGCAGTATTTT
TRBJ2-7 . TRBD2 TRBV30 CAWRPLAGGAEQYF TGTGCCTGGAGACCTCTAGCGGGGGGTGCCGAGCAGTACTTC
TRBJ2-7 . TRBD1 TRBV4-1 CASSQDPEQGVYEQYF TGCGCCAGCAGCCAAGATCCTGAACAGGGGGTCTACGAGCAGTACTTC
TRBJ2-1 few . TRBV5-4 CASSLVEGAEQFF TGTGCCAGCAGCTTGGTAGAGGGCGCGGAGCAGTTCTTC
TRBJ2-7 many . TRBV29-1 CSVETGRDYEQYF TGCAGCGTTGAGACAGGAAGGGACTACGAGCAGTACTTC
TRBJ1-3 few . TRBV13 CASSPSGELDVNTIYF TGTGCCAGCAGCCCCTCGGGAGAGCTGGACGTAAACACCATATATTTT
TRBJ1-1 few . TRBV19 CASIPPGPDRWGTEAFF TGTGCCAGTATTCCCCCCGGGCCCGATCGTTGGGGCACTGAAGCTTTCTTT
TRBJ2-7 . . TRBV27 CASKETDSYEQYF TGTGCCAGCAAAGAAACGGACTCCTACGAGCAGTACTTC
TRBJ1-2 few . TRBV5-1 CASSPVGGAGYTF TGCGCCAGCAGTCCCGTGGGAGGCGCAGGCTACACCTTC
TRBJ2-4 few . TRBV11-1 CASSLGPADNWNIQYF TGTGCCAGCAGCTTAGGACCGGCCGATAATTGGAACATTCAGTACTTC
TRBJ2-1 . . TRBV29-1 CSVYPHVRETRLYNEQFF TGCAGCGTTTATCCCCATGTTCGGGAGACCCGACTGTACAATGAGCAGTTCTTC
TRBJ2-5 . . TRBV10-2 CASSLSGPRETQYF TGCGCCAGCAGTCTCTCCGGGCCTAGGGAGACCCAGTACTTC
TRBJ1-2 . . TRBV2 CASSESGVNYGYTF TGTGCCAGCAGTGAGAGTGGGGTTAACTATGGCTACACCTTC
TRBJ1-2 . . TRBV18 CASSPGGENYGYTF TGTGCCAGCTCACCAGGAGGGGAAAACTATGGCTACACCTTC
TRBJ2-3 . . TRBV10-3 CAISEEDRSTDTQYF TGTGCCATCAGTGAGGAGGACAGAAGCACAGATACGCAGTATTTT
TRBJ1-4 few . TRBV4-1 CASSQDQRQFNEKLFF TGCGCCAGCAGCCAAGATCAGAGGCAGTTTAATGAAAAACTGTTTTTT
TRBJ2-2 . TRBD1 TRBV29-1 CSAGQGGNTGELFF TGCAGCGCCGGACAGGGGGGTAACACCGGGGAGCTGTTTTTT
TRBJ1-6 . TRBD1 TRBV2 CASSLTWDRDNSPLHF TGTGCCAGCAGTTTAACATGGGACAGAGATAATTCACCCCTCCACTTT
TRBJ2-3 . . TRBV11-2 CASSPVDTQYF TGTGCCAGCAGCCCCGTCGATACGCAGTATTTT
TRBJ2-7 . . TRBV10-3 CAISEKQGYEQYF TGTGCCATCAGTGAGAAACAGGGCTACGAGCAGTACTTC
TRBJ2-1 . . TRBV19 CASQGLSYNEQFF TGTGCCAGCCAGGGACTTTCCTACAATGAGCAGTTCTTC
TRBJ1-5 . . TRBV27 CASSLRRNSNQPQHF TGTGCCAGCAGTTTACGACGGAATAGCAATCAGCCCCAGCATTTT
TRBJ2-5 . . TRBV19 CASSIDLEVQETQYF TGTGCCAGTAGTATAGATCTAGAGGTACAAGAGACCCAGTACTTC
TRBJ2-5 . TRBD2 TRBV15 CATSREILAGGSEETQYF TGTGCCACCAGCAGAGAGATACTAGCGGGGGGCTCAGAAGAGACCCAGTACTTC
TRBJ1-1 once . TRBV30 CAWSVGGTEAFF TGTGCCTGGAGTGTAGGAGGCACTGAAGCTTTCTTT
TRBJ2-3 . TRBD2 TRBV27 CASTSGGGTDTQYF TGTGCCAGCACCTCTGGGGGGGGCACAGATACGCAGTATTTT
TRBJ2-3 . . TRBV29-1 CSVAPRTSTDTQYF TGCAGCGTTGCGCCCCGGACTAGCACAGATACGCAGTATTTT
TRBJ2-1 few . TRBV10-3 CAIMGEGATDEQFF TGTGCCATCATGGGGGAGGGGGCTACCGATGAGCAGTTCTTC
TRBJ2-7 . TRBD1 TRBV13 CASSGGGTGANEQYF TGTGCCAGCAGCGGAGGAGGGACAGGGGCTAACGAGCAGTACTTC
TRBJ2-7 . TRBD1 TRBV29-1 CSALTGITYEQYF TGCAGCGCTCTGACAGGGATCACCTACGAGCAGTACTTC
TRBJ2-5 . TRBD2 TRBV11-2 CASSLGDLRGVQETQYF TGTGCCAGCAGCTTAGGGGACTTGCGGGGGGTTCAAGAGACCCAGTACTTC
TRBJ2-3 . TRBD1 TRBV7-9 CASSGQGVLDTQYF TGTGCCAGCAGTGGACAGGGAGTTTTAGATACGCAGTATTTT
TRBJ2-1 . . TRBV4-1 CASSPPKDRGNEQFF TGCGCCAGCAGCCCCCCCAAGGACCGGGGTAACGAGCAGTTCTTC
TRBJ2-7 . . TRBV7-9 CASSSGPDGPTYEQYF TGTGCCAGCAGCTCCGGGCCGGACGGGCCCACCTACGAGCAGTACTTC
TRBJ2-1 . TRBD2 TRBV27 CASRSGGVHNEQFF TGTGCCAGCCGTAGCGGGGGAGTTCACAATGAGCAGTTCTTC
TRBJ1-2 . TRBD1 TRBV5-6 CASSPTGDSGYTF TGTGCCAGCAGCCCGACAGGGGATAGCGGCTACACCTTC
TRBJ1-2 . TRBD1 TRBV7-9 CASSFYRGSVDGYTF TGTGCCAGCAGCTTCTACAGGGGAAGTGTCGATGGCTACACCTTC
TRBJ2-2 . . TRBV29-1 CSALWGTEDTGELFF TGCAGCGCGCTCTGGGGGACTGAAGACACCGGGGAGCTGTTTTTT
TRBJ1-2 . TRBD1 TRBV7-9 CASSTTGVGYTF TGTGCCAGCAGCACGACAGGGGTCGGCTACACCTTC
TRBJ2-5 . . TRBV30 CAWSVLSAETQYF TGTGCCTGGAGTGTACTTAGTGCAGAGACCCAGTACTTC
TRBJ1-5 . TRBD1 TRBV30 CAWGDRDSNQPQHF TGTGCCTGGGGGGACAGAGATAGCAATCAGCCCCAGCATTTT
TRBJ2-7 . . TRBV27 CASRINLLGGTYEQYF TGTGCCAGCAGGATTAACCTCCTGGGGGGCACCTACGAGCAGTACTTC
TRBJ2-2 . . TRBV10-3 CAIRDPPAGELFF TGTGCCATCAGGGACCCGCCGGCCGGGGAGCTGTTTTTT